These T cell receptor beta chains were read from a single sample in a study of cytomegalovirus exposure and HLA in healthy donors. Generated by immunoSEQ multiplex PCR, the TCRdb table keeps only in-frame clones and is missing some. The sample has over 70,000 clones; about 67% are singletons. Sample: PBMCs. The receptors here all came from a man aged 30-40 years in good health and CMV-seronegative. Each CDR3 is given with its conserved first and last residue. Each record gives: clone size, D gene, V gene, J gene, CDR3 DNA, CDR3 protein. D genes are given only for firm matches. The size entry is marked missing in some rows and otherwise reads once, few, many or a size class.

size: -; D: TRBD1; V: TRBV7-7; J: TRBJ1-4; DNA: TGTGCCAGCAGTTCCGGGACAGGTCGGGTGGAAGGGGTAAGAAAACTGTTTTTT; CDR3: CASSSGTGRVEGVRKLFF
size: -; D: -; V: TRBV29-1; J: TRBJ1-2; DNA: TGCAGCGCCTGGGTCCCCGGGGACTATGGCTACACCTTC; CDR3: CSAWVPGDYGYTF
size: once; D: TRBD1; V: TRBV19; J: TRBJ2-7; DNA: TGTGCCAGTAGTCCCCGGGACAGGGAGGCCTACGAGCAGTACTTC; CDR3: CASSPRDREAYEQYF
size: -; D: TRBD2; V: TRBV25-1; J: TRBJ2-5; DNA: TGTGCCAGCACAAAAGTAGTGGCTAGCGGGGTCCAAGAGACCCAGTACTTC; CDR3: CASTKVVASGVQETQYF
size: few; D: TRBD1; V: TRBV4-1; J: TRBJ1-5; DNA: TGCGCCAGCAGCCAAGGAAACAGGGGAGACGGCAATCAGCCCCAGCATTTT; CDR3: CASSQGNRGDGNQPQHF
size: -; D: TRBD2; V: TRBV6-1; J: TRBJ2-3; DNA: TGTGCCAGCAGTGAATGGGAGGGCGATACGCAGTATTTT; CDR3: CASSEWEGDTQYF
size: -; D: -; V: TRBV5-1; J: TRBJ2-6; DNA: TGCGCCAGCAGCTTGACTGAGCTACGGTCAGGGGCCAACGTCCTGACTTTC; CDR3: CASSLTELRSGANVLTF
size: -; D: TRBD1; V: TRBV6-7; J: TRBJ2-7; DNA: TGTGCCAGCAGTCCCCGGACAGGGGGCCGGGGCGAGCAGTACTTC; CDR3: CASSPRTGGRGEQYF
size: -; D: TRBD2; V: TRBV6-5; J: TRBJ2-5; DNA: TGTGCCAGCAGTCCCGGACTAGCGGCAGAGACCCAGTACTTC; CDR3: CASSPGLAAETQYF
size: -; D: -; V: TRBV4-2; J: TRBJ1-4; DNA: TGTGCCAGCAGCCGCAGCGGTGCAACAACTAATGAAAAACTGTTTTTT; CDR3: CASSRSGATTNEKLFF
size: -; D: TRBD2; V: TRBV29-1; J: TRBJ2-5; DNA: TGCAGCGTTGTTTGGGCTAGCGGGAGTAAAAAAGAGACCCAGTACTTC; CDR3: CSVVWASGSKKETQYF
size: -; D: TRBD2; V: TRBV28; J: TRBJ2-7; DNA: TGTGCCAGCAGTCCTGCTACCGGGACTAGCGGCTCCTACGAGCAGTACTTC; CDR3: CASSPATGTSGSYEQYF
size: -; D: -; V: TRBV27; J: TRBJ1-5; DNA: TGTGCCAGCAGTTTATTGGAGCCCGTCCAAGACAATCAGCCCCAGCATTTT; CDR3: CASSLLEPVQDNQPQHF
size: -; D: TRBD2; V: TRBV19; J: TRBJ2-5; DNA: TGTGCGACGGGGGGTCAGGTCCAAGAGACCCAGTACTTC; CDR3: CATGGQVQETQYF
size: -; D: -; V: TRBV15; J: TRBJ2-7; DNA: TGTGCCACCAGCAGAGAACGGTACGAGCAGTACTTC; CDR3: CATSRERYEQYF
size: -; D: TRBD1; V: TRBV6-1; J: TRBJ1-5; DNA: TGTGCCAGCAGTACCGGGACAGGTTATCAGCCCCAGCATTTT; CDR3: CASSTGTGYQPQHF
size: -; D: -; V: TRBV10-3; J: TRBJ1-1; DNA: TGTGCCATCAGTGAGTCGGGCGGGGTAATAAACACTGAAGCTTTCTTT; CDR3: CAISESGGVINTEAFF
size: -; D: TRBD2; V: TRBV6-5; J: TRBJ2-1; DNA: TGTGCCAGCAGTTATTCTCGTCTAGCGGGAGGCGAGCAGTTCTTC; CDR3: CASSYSRLAGGEQFF
size: -; D: TRBD2; V: TRBV27; J: TRBJ2-7; DNA: TGTGCCAGCAGTCACGGACTAGCGGGGGCAGCCTACGAGCAGTACTTC; CDR3: CASSHGLAGAAYEQYF
size: -; D: TRBD1; V: TRBV7-6; J: TRBJ2-1; DNA: TGTGCCAGCAGCTTAGCGCTACGAACGGACAGGTGGAATGAGCAGTTCTTC; CDR3: CASSLALRTDRWNEQFF
size: few; D: -; V: TRBV7-8; J: TRBJ1-1; DNA: TGTGCCAGCAGCTCCCCCCACTACCCCTCAAGAAACACTGAAGCTTTCTTT; CDR3: CASSSPHYPSRNTEAFF
size: -; D: -; V: TRBV5-1; J: TRBJ2-4; DNA: TGCGCCAGCAATAATGGGCAGGGCTTAGCCAAAAACATTCAGTACTTC; CDR3: CASNNGQGLAKNIQYF
size: -; D: -; V: TRBV27; J: TRBJ2-7; DNA: TGTGCCAGCAGTTTAGGGTGGGGGCATTACGAGCAGTACTTC; CDR3: CASSLGWGHYEQYF
size: -; D: -; V: TRBV11-3; J: TRBJ1-1; DNA: TGTGCCAGCAGCTTGGGGGGGCATACTGAAGCTTTCTTT; CDR3: CASSLGGHTEAFF
size: -; D: -; V: TRBV14; J: TRBJ2-3; DNA: TGTGCCAGCAGCCAAGTTCTGGATACGCAGTATTTT; CDR3: CASSQVLDTQYF
size: -; D: TRBD1; V: TRBV25-1; J: TRBJ1-4; DNA: TGTGCCAGCAGTTCGGGACAGGGGGCCATAGAGGGTAATGAAAAACTGTTTTTT; CDR3: CASSSGQGAIEGNEKLFF
size: -; D: TRBD2; V: TRBV7-2; J: TRBJ2-5; DNA: TGTGCCAGCAGCTTAGCGATAGGGATAGCGGGGTACCAAGAGACCCAGTACTTC; CDR3: CASSLAIGIAGYQETQYF
size: -; D: TRBD2; V: TRBV6-6; J: TRBJ2-1; DNA: TGTGCCAGCAGTTTAGCGGGAGAAAGGGAGCAGTTCTTC; CDR3: CASSLAGEREQFF